The 25 T cell receptor beta chains below all came from one sample that was sequenced in a study of cytomegalovirus exposure and HLA in healthy donors (dated by TCRdb to the late 2010s). Library preparation was by the immunoSEQ multiplex PCR assay. For the multiplex PCR, a mixture combining 60 forward primers for TCR Vbeta segments and 13 reverse primers for TCR Jbeta segments was used. TCRdb stores this immuneACCESS table with in-frame sequences only. Part of the clones is absent; in the studies checked, under half of the shortfall reflects unresolved V genes, and no reason is known for the rest. This sample comprises about 150,000 clones, 65% to 85% of them detected only once. Clones ranked in the top ten supply 4.5% to 7% of the sample. The specimen was PBMCs. These receptors all stem from a middle-aged woman in good health and CMV-seropositive.

This chain links TRBV28 with TRBJ2-4; tentative D call: TRBD1 (7 bases). The CDR3 sequence is 16 residues long. V was cut by 5 bases and J by 1 base, with 15 bases left in between. CDR1 and CDR2 (germline): MDHEN, SYDVKM. The CDR3 nucleotides read TGTGCCAGCAGTCCCCCGACAGGGAGGGCCAAAAACATTCAGTACTTC. Translated, it gives CASSPPTGRAKNIQYF.

The gene calls are TRBV4-1 and TRBJ2-3; 11 nucleotides agree with TRBD2. This CDR3 has 18 amino acids. Trimming at V came to 4 bases and at J to 0 bases, leaving 9 bases not matched to a gene. Per the germline V gene, CDR1 is MGHRA and CDR2 is YSYEKL. Written as DNA, the CDR3 is TGCGCCAGCAGCCTATTAACCGGGACTAGCGGAAGCACAGATACGCAGTATTTT. Protein product: CASSLLTGTSGSTDTQYF.

This rearrangement joins TRBV28 to TRBJ2-2; possibly TRBD1 for D (6 bases). The germline CDR1 and CDR2 sequences are MDHEN and SYDVKM. Trimming shortened V by 7 bases and J by 1 base, and 13 bases separated the two germline ends. The CDR3 is 15 residues long. The CDR3 sequence is CASNWGHRNTGELFF. In nucleotides, the CDR3 is TGTGCCAGCAACTGGGGACACCGGAACACCGGGGAGCTGTTTTTT.

DNA for the CDR3: TGTGCCAGCAGTGGATTAGCGGGAGGCTTCAAAAACATTCAGTACTTC. Translating gives CASSGLAGGFKNIQYF. The rearrangement links TRBV27 to TRBJ2-4; 10 nucleotides match TRBD2. Germline loops: CDR1 MNHEY, CDR2 SMNVEV (reference sequence). This CDR3 contains 16 residues. V shed 5 bases and J 3 bases; nucleotides not matched to a gene: 7.

V usage is TRBV19 and J usage is TRBJ2-6; TRBD1 aligns across 9 bases. Trimming cost V 3 bases and J 1 base; bases outside gene matches: 1. This CDR3 comprises 16 residues. Germline V CDR1 and CDR2: LNHDA, SQIVND (reference sequence). DNA of the CDR3: TGTGCCAGTAGTATTGACAGGGGGTCTGGGGCCAACGTCCTGACTTTC. Amino acids: CASSIDRGSGANVLTF. The entire variable domain, with the rest obtained from reference TRBV19 and TRBJ2-6, is as follows: DGGITQSPKYLFRKEGQNVTLSCEQNLNHDAMYWYRQDPGQGLRLIYYSQIVNDFQKGDIAEGYSVSREKKESFPLTVTSAQKNPTAFYLCASSIDRGSGANVLTFGAGSRLTVL.

The rearrangement joins TRBV15 to TRBJ1-3; D remains unclear. The germline V gene has CDR1 LNHNV and CDR2 YYDKDF (reference sequence). The V and J ends lost 4 bases and 0 bases respectively, with 22 bases between them. The CDR3 contains 19 residues. The CDR3 loop is CATSKEASGLLFSGNTIYF. CDR3 nucleotide sequence: TGTGCCACCAGCAAAGAAGCTTCGGGTCTCCTTTTCTCTGGAAACACCATATATTTT. Supplemented by reference TRBV15 and TRBJ1-3, the full variable domain reads DAMVIQNPRYQVTQFGKPVTLSCSQTLNHNVMYWYQQKSSQAPKLLFHYYDKDFNNEADTPDNFQSRRPNTSFCFLDIRSPGLGDTAMYLCATSKEASGLLFSGNTIYFGEGSWLTVV.

This chain joins TRBV5-4 and TRBJ2-1, with 11 bases fitting TRBD2. There are 16 residues in the CDR3. Germline lookup yields CDR1 SGHNT and CDR2 YYREEE (reference sequence). Trimming cost V 1 base and J 9 bases; bases outside gene matches: 9. The CDR3 DNA follows: TGTGCCAGCAGCTTGCCCGGGACTAGCGGCAACGTTGAGCAGTTCTTC. Amino acid sequence: CASSLPGTSGNVEQFF.

V and J are TRBV2 and TRBJ2-3; TRBD2 aligns across 9 bases. Germline trimming cut 4 bases from V and 1 base from J; bases unmatched to any gene: 3. Germline values: CDR1 SNHLY, CDR2 FYNNEI. The CDR3 has 15 amino acids. The CDR3 bases are TGTGCCAGCAGTGTTAAGCGGGAGGGCACAGATACGCAGTATTTT. Protein product: CASSVKREGTDTQYF. The entire variable domain, with the rest obtained from reference TRBV2 and TRBJ2-3, is as follows: EPEVTQTPSHQVTQMGQEVILRCVPISNHLYFYWYRQILGQKVEFLVSFYNNEISEKSEIFDDQFSVERPDGSNFTLKIRSTKLEDSAMYFCASSVKREGTDTQYFGPGTRLTVL.

This clone turned up a few times. The genes are TRBV29-1 and TRBJ2-3; the match to TRBD2 covers 11 bases. J was trimmed by 5 bases and V by 4 bases; bases with no gene match: 8. The germline gives CDR1 SQVTM, CDR2 ANQGSEA. The CDR3 totals 15 residues. CDR3: CSVGPTSGVEDTQYF. In DNA, the CDR3 is TGCAGCGTTGGCCCGACTAGCGGGGTAGAAGATACGCAGTATTTT.

The CDR3 region is CASSLSGDGRDTQYF. CDR3 DNA: TGTGCCAGCAGTTTAAGCGGGGACGGACGAGATACGCAGTATTTT. This chain connects TRBV28 to TRBJ2-3, with 7 bases aligning to TRBD2. The ends lost 2 bases at V and 5 bases at J; junction bases unmatched: 7. Germline CDR1 is MDHEN and CDR2 is SYDVKM. The CDR3 spans 15 residues.

The genes are TRBV9 and TRBJ2-7; 8 bases fit TRBD2. The CDR3 consists of 15 residues. CDR1 is SGDLS and CDR2 is YYNGEE in the germline V gene. The ends lost 4 bases at V and 7 bases at J; junction bases unmatched: 13. The CDR3 coding sequence is TGTGCCAGCAGCCCCCGACTAGCGAGCGGCGGGGAGCAGTACTTC. Its protein product is CASSPRLASGGEQYF.

V gene TRBV18 combines with J gene TRBJ1-3; D unresolved. The germline V gene has CDR1 KGHSH and CDR2 LQKENI. The V end was cut by 3 bases, the J end by 0 bases, with 9 bases between. This CDR3 is built from 15 residues. The CDR3 protein is CASSPPTNSGNTIYF. The CDR3 nucleotides read TGTGCCAGCTCACCTCCGACAAACTCTGGAAACACCATATATTTT.

The genes are TRBV5-4 and TRBJ2-3, with 13 bases identical to TRBD2. The J segment lost 2 bases and the V segment lost 0 bases, leaving 3 bases of the junction unmatched. The CDR3 totals 17 residues. Germline V CDR1 and CDR2: SGHNT, YYREEE (reference sequence). The CDR3 DNA sequence: TGTGCCAGCAGCTTGGGAGGACTAGCGGGAGTCACAGATACGCAGTATTTT. Translation: CASSLGGLAGVTDTQYF. Looking up the rest from reference TRBV5-4 and TRBJ2-3 gives the full variable domain: ETGVTQSPTHLIKTRGQQVTLRCSSQSGHNTVSWYQQALGQGPQFIFQYYREEENGRGNFPPRFSGLQFPNYSSELNVNALELDDSALYLCASSLGGLAGVTDTQYFGPGTRLTVL.

The chain uses TRBV30 and TRBJ1-2; the D is unclear. V lost 3 bases and J lost 6, with 17 bases in between. The germline V gene has CDR1 GTSNPN and CDR2 SVGIG (reference sequence). The CDR3 runs to 14 residues. The CDR3 bases are TGTGCCTGGAGCGGTCGGGGTACCCCTCATGGCTACACCTTC. It is translated as CAWSGRGTPHGYTF.

The gene calls are TRBV11-2 and TRBJ1-2; D is undetermined. This CDR3 region has 11 residues. V was trimmed by 8 bases and J by 3 bases, leaving 7 bases between them. From germline, CDR1 is SGHAT and CDR2 FQNNGV. This CDR3 is CASGGHYGYTF. The CDR3 nucleotides read TGTGCCAGCGGTGGCCACTATGGCTACACCTTC.

The V and J genes are TRBV9 and TRBJ2-7, with D perhaps matching TRBD1 (6 bases). Per the germline V gene, CDR1 is SGDLS and CDR2 is YYNGEE. V was clipped by 2 bases and J by 1 base, with 13 bases between them. There are 15 residues in the CDR3. In DNA, the CDR3 is TGTGCCAGCAGCGTTCAAGCAGGGGCTTCCTACGAGCAGTACTTC. Amino acids: CASSVQAGASYEQYF.

The chain links TRBV7-3 to TRBJ2-5; 9 bases are a match to TRBD2. The CDR3 runs to 16 residues. V trimming: 5 bases; J trimming: 0 bases; junction bases outside the gene matches: 7. The germline V gene encodes CDR1 SGHTA and CDR2 FQGTGA. CDR3 sequence (DNA): TGTGCCAGCAGCCTTAGCGGGAGTGTGGACCAAGAGACCCAGTACTTC. Its translation: CASSLSGSVDQETQYF.

This rearrangement joins TRBV6-1 to TRBJ2-2; weak D call: TRBD1 (6 bases). V shed 5 bases and J shed 9 bases, with 13 bases lying between them. The germline CDR1 and CDR2 sequences are MNHNS and SASEGT. The CDR3 is 13 residues long. This CDR3 reads CASSPGQRWELFF. DNA of the CDR3: TGTGCCAGCAGTCCCGGACAGCGTTGGGAGCTGTTTTTT.

The CDR3 here is CATRTGGEPQHF. The CDR3 DNA is TGTGCCACACGGACAGGGGGTGAGCCCCAGCATTTT. The chain joins TRBV10-3 to TRBJ1-5; TRBD1 matches 10 bases. With V trimmed by 10 bases and J by 8 bases, 5 bases remained unmatched. Per the germline V gene, CDR1 is ENHRY and CDR2 is SYGVKD. The CDR3 extends over 12 amino acids.

The V call is TRBV30, the J call TRBJ2-3; possible D gene TRBD1, 6 bases. The CDR3 is 14 residues long. V was clipped by 5 bases and J by 2 bases, with 14 bases between them. In germline, CDR1 is GTSNPN, CDR2 SVGIG (reference sequence). The CDR3 sequence is CAWEGHSDTDTQYF. CDR3 sequence (DNA): TGTGCCTGGGAGGGACACTCGGACACAGATACGCAGTATTTT.

The rearrangement uses TRBV6-5 and TRBJ2-7; 11 positions match TRBD2. Trimming took 6 bases from V and 0 from J; bases not matched to a gene: 4. The CDR3 length is 15 residues. The germline gives CDR1 MNHEY, CDR2 SVGAGI. The CDR3 DNA is TGTGCCAGCAGCTATAGCGGGAGGGCCTCCTACGAGCAGTACTTC. This translates into CASSYSGRASYEQYF.

The CDR3 region has the DNA TGCGCCAGCAGGGTAGCGGGAATGGTGTGGAATGAGCAGTTCTTC. This translates into CASRVAGMVWNEQFF. V gene TRBV10-1 combines with J gene TRBJ2-1, with TRBD2 matching over 8 bases. Looked up from germline, CDR1 is WNHNN and CDR2 is SYGVQD (reference sequence). The V segment lost 6 bases and the J segment 7 bases; nucleotides outside the gene matches: 11. The CDR3 covers 15 residues.

This rearrangement joins TRBV11-2 to TRBJ1-1; tentative D call: TRBD1 (5 bases). Germline V gene data show CDR1 as SGHAT and CDR2 as FQNNGV. The CDR3 contains 15 residues. The V gene lost 1 base and the J gene lost 0 bases, with 9 bases spanning the gap. CDR3 protein: CASSLAGTMNTEAFF. The CDR3 nucleotides are TGTGCCAGCAGCTTAGCCGGGACTATGAACACTGAAGCTTTCTTT.

The rearrangement links TRBV7-9 to TRBJ2-5; 8 nucleotides align to TRBD2. The CDR3 length is 18 residues. The V gene end was trimmed by 3 bases and the J gene end by 5 bases; junction bases not matched to a gene: 17. Germline CDR1 and CDR2: SEHNR and FQNEAQ (reference sequence). The CDR3: CASSFREPGLGGWETQYF. CDR3 DNA sequence: TGTGCCAGCAGCTTCCGAGAGCCGGGACTAGGCGGATGGGAGACCCAGTACTTC.

The rearrangement uses TRBV5-5 and TRBJ1-4; a weak D match, TRBD1 (5 bases). V was pared by 6 bases and J by 0 bases, with 15 bases between. Germline CDR1 reads SGHKS; CDR2 reads YYEKEE (reference sequence). The CDR3 spans 16 residues. CDR3 sequence reads: CASNKETVATNEKLFF. The CDR3 DNA reads TGTGCCAGCAACAAGGAGACAGTTGCAACTAATGAAAAACTGTTTTTT.